The entry below gives a single T cell receptor (beta chain) sequence along with its context. The antigen remains undetermined. No infections or other immune events were documented during collection. Deletions cut 3 bases from V and 6 bases from J, with 18 bases between. The CDR3 spans 15 residues. Germline assignment: CDR1 SGHVS and CDR2 FNYEAQ. This sample is drawn from a study of identifying expanded T cells in peripheral blood. Whole-study results and caveats: Across healthy donors, higher total template counts meant significantly greater roughly 2-week count variance. Roughly 1.1 clones differed between technical replicates, versus approximately 16 and 19 over time.

Measured with immunoSEQ multiplex PCR; TCRdb has only the in-frame clones, and not every one. The data contain some 120,000 clones, approximately 80% of them seen just once; the ten biggest clones take up 3.3%. The chain has TRBV7-6 and TRBJ2-7, with D unclear. Material for sequencing was blood. The receptor's source is a person between 18 and 75 years old in good health. This chain's CDR3 is CASSLDTLENTEQYF. The CDR3 DNA follows: TGTGCCAGCAGCTTGGATACTCTAGAAAATACCGAGCAGTACTTC.